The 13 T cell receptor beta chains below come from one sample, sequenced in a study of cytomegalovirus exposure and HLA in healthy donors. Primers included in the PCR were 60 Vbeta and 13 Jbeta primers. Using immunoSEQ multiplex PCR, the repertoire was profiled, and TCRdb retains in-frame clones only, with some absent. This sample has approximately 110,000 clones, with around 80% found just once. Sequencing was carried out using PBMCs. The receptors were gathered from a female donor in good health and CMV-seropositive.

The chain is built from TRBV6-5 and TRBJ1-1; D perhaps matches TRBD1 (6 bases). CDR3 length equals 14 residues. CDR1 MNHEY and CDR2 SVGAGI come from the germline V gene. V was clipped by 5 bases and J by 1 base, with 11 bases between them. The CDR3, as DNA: TGTGCCAGCAGTGGAACCAGGGGGAACACTGAAGCTTTCTTT. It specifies CASSGTRGNTEAFF.

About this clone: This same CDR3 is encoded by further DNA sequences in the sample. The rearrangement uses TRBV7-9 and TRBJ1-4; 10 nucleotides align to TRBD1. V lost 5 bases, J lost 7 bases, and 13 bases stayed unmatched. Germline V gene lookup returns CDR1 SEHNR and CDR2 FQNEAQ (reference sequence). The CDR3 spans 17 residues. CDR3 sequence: CASSRGGQGKRSEKLFF. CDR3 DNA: TGTGCCAGCAGCCGAGGGGGACAGGGGAAGAGGAGTGAAAAACTGTTTTTT.

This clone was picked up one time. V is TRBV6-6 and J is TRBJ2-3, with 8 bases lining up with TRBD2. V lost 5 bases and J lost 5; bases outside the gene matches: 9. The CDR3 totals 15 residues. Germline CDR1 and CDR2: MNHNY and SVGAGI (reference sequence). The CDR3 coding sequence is TGTGCCAGCAGTCAGCCGGGACTAGGGAAAGATACGCAGTATTTT. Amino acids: CASSQPGLGKDTQYF.

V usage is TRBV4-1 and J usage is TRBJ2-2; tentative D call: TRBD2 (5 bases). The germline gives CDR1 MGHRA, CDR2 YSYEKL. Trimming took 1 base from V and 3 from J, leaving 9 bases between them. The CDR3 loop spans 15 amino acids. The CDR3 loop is CASSQGSRDTGELFF. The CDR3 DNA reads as TGCGCCAGCAGCCAAGGTTCGAGGGACACCGGGGAGCTGTTTTTT.

In DNA form, the CDR3 reads TGTGCCAGCTCACCCGCTAGCGGGGGCTCCTACAATGAGCAGTTCTTC. It specifies CASSPASGGSYNEQFF. The J gene is TRBJ2-7, the V gene TRBV18, with 10 bases matching TRBD2. The closer fit of TRBJ2-1 to the DNA end suggests the J call may be wrong. CDR1 KGHSH and CDR2 LQKENI come from the germline V gene. The CDR3 is 16 residues long.

CDR3 coding DNA: TGCGCCAGCAGCCCTTCGGTCGTCATAGAGGGCTATGGCTACACCTTC. Translated, it gives CASSPSVVIEGYGYTF. This chain uses TRBV4-3 with TRBJ1-2, with D uncertain. V lost 4 bases to trimming and J lost 4 bases, with 19 bases between them. The CDR3 spans 16 residues. Germline V gene data show CDR1 as LGHNA and CDR2 as YSLEER.

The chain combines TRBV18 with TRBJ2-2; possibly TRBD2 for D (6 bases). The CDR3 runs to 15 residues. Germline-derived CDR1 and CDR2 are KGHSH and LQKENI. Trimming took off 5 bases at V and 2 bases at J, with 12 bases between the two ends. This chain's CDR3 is CASSSSGENTGELFF. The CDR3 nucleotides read TGTGCCAGCTCAAGTAGCGGTGAAAACACCGGGGAGCTGTTTTTT.

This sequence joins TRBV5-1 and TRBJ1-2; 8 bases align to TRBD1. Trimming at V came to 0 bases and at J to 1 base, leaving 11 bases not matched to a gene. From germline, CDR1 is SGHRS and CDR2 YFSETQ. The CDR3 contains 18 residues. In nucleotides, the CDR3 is TGCGCCAGCAGCTTGGGGACAGGGATCATTGGGGATAACTATGGCTACACCTTC. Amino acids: CASSLGTGIIGDNYGYTF.

CDR3 bases: TGTGCCTGGAGGGTAGCCGGGAAGAACACTGAAGCTTTCTTT. Protein product: CAWRVAGKNTEAFF. This chain joins TRBV30 and TRBJ1-1; unclear D gene. Trimming took off 3 bases at V and 1 base at J, with 12 bases between the two ends. CDR3 length: 14 residues. The germline gives CDR1 GTSNPN, CDR2 SVGIG (reference sequence).

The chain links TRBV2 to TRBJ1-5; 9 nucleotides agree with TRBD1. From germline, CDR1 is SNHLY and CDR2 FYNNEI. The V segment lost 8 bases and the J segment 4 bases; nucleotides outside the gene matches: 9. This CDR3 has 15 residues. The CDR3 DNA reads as TGTGCCAGCGACTTGGACAGGGGAAGAAATCAGCCCCAGCATTTT. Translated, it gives CASDLDRGRNQPQHF.

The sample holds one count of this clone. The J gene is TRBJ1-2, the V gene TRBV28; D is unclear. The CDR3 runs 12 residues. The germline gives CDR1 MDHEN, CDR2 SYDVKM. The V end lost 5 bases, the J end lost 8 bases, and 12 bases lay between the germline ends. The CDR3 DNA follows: TGTGCCAGCAGTAGCGGCCCCAGGGGCTACACCTTC. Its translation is CASSSGPRGYTF.

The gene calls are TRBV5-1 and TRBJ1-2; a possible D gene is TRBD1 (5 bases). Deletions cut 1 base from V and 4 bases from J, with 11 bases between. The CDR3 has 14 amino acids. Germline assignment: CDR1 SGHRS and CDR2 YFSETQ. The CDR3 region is CASSLSGVGYGYTF. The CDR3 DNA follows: TGCGCCAGCAGCTTGTCGGGGGTCGGCTATGGCTACACCTTC.

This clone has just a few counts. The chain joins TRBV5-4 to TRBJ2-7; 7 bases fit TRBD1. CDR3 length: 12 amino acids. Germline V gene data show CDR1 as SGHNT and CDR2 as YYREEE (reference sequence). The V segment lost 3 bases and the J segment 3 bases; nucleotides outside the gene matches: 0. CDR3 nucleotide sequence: TGTGCCAGCAGCTGGACAGGCTACGAGCAGTACTTC. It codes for CASSWTGYEQYF.